The sequence of this T cell receptor beta chain was determined in a study of cytomegalovirus exposure and HLA in healthy donors. The V gene lost 4 bases and the J gene lost 5 bases, with 8 bases spanning the gap. This CDR3 is built from 12 residues. Germline CDR1 reads SGHAT; CDR2 reads FQNNGV. Regarding the study as a whole: Overall, under 200 TCR beta chains were annotated as cytomegalovirus-associated.

To note about this clone: Its antigen is not identified.

With 60 Vbeta and 13 Jbeta primers, the PCR was carried out. TCRdb keeps only in-frame clones here, not all; method: immunoSEQ multiplex PCR. The sample has about 120,000 clones, 70% to 80% seen once; the top ten hold more than 1.5%. The origin of this receptor is a woman aged 18-29 years in good health and CMV-seronegative. The rearrangement uses TRBV11-2 and TRBJ1-1; D may be TRBD1 (5 bases). Source material: PBMCs. In DNA form, the CDR3 reads TGTGCCAGCAGCTGGGGGGGAACTGAAGCTTTCTTT. It yields the protein CASSWGGTEAFF.